One and the same sample provided the 12 T cell receptor beta chains below, sequenced in a study of blood T cell repertoires in COVID-19. Assay: immunoSEQ multiplex PCR; the TCRdb copy retains only in-frame clones and omits some. The sample lists approximately 500,000 clones, roughly 88% occurring once. Material: PBMCs or T cells enriched from blood (not recorded which). These receptors all come from a woman aged 40-49 years who had recovered from COVID-19.

The chain joins TRBV3-1 (or the pseudogene TRBV3-2) to TRBJ2-7, with 13 bases matching TRBD2. The V gene end was trimmed by 0 bases and the J gene end by 2 bases; junction bases not matched to a gene: 10. There are 19 residues in the CDR3. Germline V gives CDR1 LGHDT, CDR2 YNNKEL (reference sequence). The CDR3: CASSQDWGLAGLVPYEQYF. CDR3 nucleotide sequence: TGTGCCAGCAGCCAAGATTGGGGACTAGCGGGACTAGTCCCCTACGAGCAGTACTTC.

The chain has TRBV5-1 and TRBJ2-3; 8 nucleotides match TRBD2. From germline, CDR1 is SGHRS and CDR2 YFSETQ. The V and J ends lost 6 bases and 1 base, in that order; junction bases with no gene match: 4. The CDR3 is made up of 14 amino acids. The CDR3 loop reads CASNGLAGTDTQYF. Written as DNA, the CDR3 is TGCGCCAGCAACGGACTAGCCGGCACAGATACGCAGTATTTT.

V is TRBV7-2 and J is TRBJ1-5; 7 nucleotides agree with TRBD1. The CDR3 sequence is 13 residues long. Germline V gene sequence: CDR1 SGHTA, CDR2 FQGNSA. V lost 6 bases and J lost 4; bases outside the gene matches: 3. The CDR3 here is CASRGTDNQPQHF. The DNA for the CDR3 is TGTGCCAGCAGAGGGACAGATAATCAGCCCCAGCATTTT.

The chain uses TRBV18 and TRBJ2-2, with a tentative D call TRBD2 (5 bases). The germline V gene encodes CDR1 KGHSH and CDR2 LQKENI. Trimming left V 3 bases short and J 6 bases short, with 11 bases between. The CDR3 extends over 14 amino acids. CDR3 loop: CASSPRGSAGELFF. The CDR3 region has the DNA TGTGCCAGCTCACCGCGAGGGTCGGCCGGGGAGCTGTTTTTT.

V gene TRBV7-9 combines with J gene TRBJ2-7; 9 positions match TRBD1. The CDR3 runs to 15 residues. Germline CDR1 SEHNR, CDR2 FQNEAQ (reference sequence). V dropped 3 bases and J dropped 6; count of bases not matched to a gene: 9. In DNA, the CDR3 is TGTGCCAGCAGCTTTTGGGACAGGGCTGAGAGCGAGCAGTACTTC. Protein sequence: CASSFWDRAESEQYF.

The chain combines TRBV29-1 with TRBJ1-1, with D maybe TRBD1 (5 bases). The length of the CDR3 is 16 residues. Germline CDR1 reads SQVTM; CDR2 reads ANQGSEA. V was cut by 0 bases and J by 3 bases, with 17 bases left in between. This chain's CDR3 is CSVEEGQGKWDTEAFF. CDR3 DNA: TGCAGCGTTGAAGAAGGGCAGGGTAAATGGGACACTGAAGCTTTCTTT.

The chain recombines TRBV28 with TRBJ2-5, with 7 bases that match TRBD1. The V and J ends lost 8 bases and 4 bases, in that order; junction bases with no gene match: 7. CDR3 length: 13 residues. Germline V lookup: CDR1 MDHEN, CDR2 SYDVKM. The CDR3 nucleotides read TGTGCCAGCGAGGGACACAGGGGAGAGACCCAGTACTTC. This gives the protein CASEGHRGETQYF.

The CDR3 bases are TGTGCCAGCAGTTCTAGCGGGTCCTACGAGCAGTACTTC. This sequence encodes CASSSSGSYEQYF. This chain uses TRBV6-2 or TRBV6-3 with TRBJ2-7; 8 bases map to TRBD2. Germline trimming cut 4 bases from V and 1 base from J; bases unmatched to any gene: 0. CDR3 length: 13 residues. CDR1 and CDR2 (germline): MNHEY, SVGEGT.

The chain's CDR3 is CSASLIEAFF. The CDR3 nucleotides are TGCAGTGCTAGTTTAATTGAAGCTTTCTTT. This chain links TRBV20-1 with TRBJ1-1, with D unclear. The CDR3 is 10 residues long. Between the trimmed V and J ends, which lost 3 bases and 7 bases, there was a span of 6 bases. The germline CDR1 and CDR2 sequences are DFQATT and SNEGSKA (reference sequence).

This clone has just one count. The genes are TRBV7-6 and TRBJ1-1; no clear D gene. The germline V gene has CDR1 SGHVS and CDR2 FNYEAQ. This CDR3 comprises 13 residues. The V gene lost 5 bases and the J gene lost 2 bases, with 9 bases spanning the gap. The CDR3 DNA is TGTGCCAGCAGCGCACAAGAAAACACTGAAGCTTTCTTT. This gives the protein CASSAQENTEAFF.

The V gene is TRBV11-2, the J gene TRBJ1-6; no reliable D call. This CDR3 comprises 16 residues. Germline CDR1 SGHAT, CDR2 FQNNGV. Trimming took off 2 bases at V and 1 base at J, with 9 bases between the two ends. CDR3 DNA sequence: TGTGCCAGCAGCTTAATCCCGGGGTCCTATAATTCACCCCTCCACTTT. It encodes CASSLIPGSYNSPLHF. The complete variable domain, with remaining parts taken from reference TRBV11-2 and TRBJ1-6, reads EAGVAQSPRYKIIEKRQSVAFWCNPISGHATLYWYQQILGQGPKLLIQFQNNGVVDDSQLPKDRFSAERLKGVDSTLKIQPAKLEDSAVYLCASSLIPGSYNSPLHFGNGTRLTVT.

The chain has TRBV29-1 and TRBJ1-1; D remains ambiguous. V was cut by 4 bases and J by 1 base, with 13 bases left in between. Germline assignment: CDR1 SQVTM and CDR2 ANQGSEA. This CDR3 has 14 residues. CDR3 coding DNA: TGCAGCGTTGCACTCCTCAGGAAGAACACTGAAGCTTTCTTT. It specifies CSVALLRKNTEAFF.